This T cell receptor beta chain is from a study of T cell responses to AZD1222 COVID-19 vaccine. Sequencing was performed with immunoSEQ multiplex PCR; in TCRdb, only in-frame clones are kept and a portion is missing. The data hold approximately 120,000 clones, with roughly nine tenths observed a single time. This clone was observed a few times. The ends were cut back, 8 bases at V and 2 bases at J, with 6 bases in the middle. The V gene's germline CDR1 is LNHDA and CDR2 SQIVND (reference sequence). CDR3 size: 11 residues. The genes are TRBV19 and TRBJ1-2; D unclear. This clonotype was sampled from an adult in good health. The source was peripheral blood, collected on day 0 of AZD1222 vaccination. CDR3 sequence reads: CASSENYGYTF. The CDR3 region has the DNA TGTGCCAGTTCCGAGAACTATGGCTACACCTTC. Full variable domain (remainder filled in from reference TRBV19 and TRBJ1-2): DGGITQSPKYLFRKEGQNVTLSCEQNLNHDAMYWYRQDPGQGLRLIYYSQIVNDFQKGDIAEGYSVSREKKESFPLTVTSAQKNPTAFYLCASSENYGYTFGSGTRLTVV.